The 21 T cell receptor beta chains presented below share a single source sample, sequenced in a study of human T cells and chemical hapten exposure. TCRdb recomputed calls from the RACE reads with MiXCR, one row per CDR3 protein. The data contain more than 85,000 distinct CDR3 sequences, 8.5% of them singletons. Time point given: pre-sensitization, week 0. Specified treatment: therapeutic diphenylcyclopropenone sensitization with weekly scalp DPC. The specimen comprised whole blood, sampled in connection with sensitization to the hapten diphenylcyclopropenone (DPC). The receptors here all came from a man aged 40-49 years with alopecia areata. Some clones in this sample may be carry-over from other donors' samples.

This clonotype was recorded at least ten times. CDR3 in DNA: TGTGCCAGCAGTCCGACTAGCGGGAGAGATACGCAGTATTTT. Its protein is CASSPTSGRDTQYF. V is TRBV6-2 or TRBV6-3 and J is TRBJ2-3; 12 bases are shared with TRBD2. The CDR3 extends over 14 amino acids. CDR1 is MNHEY and CDR2 is SVGEGT in the germline V gene. Germline trimming cut 5 bases from V and 5 bases from J; bases unmatched to any gene: 2.

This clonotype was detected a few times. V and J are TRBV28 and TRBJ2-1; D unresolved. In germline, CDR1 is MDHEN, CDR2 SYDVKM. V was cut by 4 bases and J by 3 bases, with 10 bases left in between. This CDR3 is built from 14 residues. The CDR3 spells CASSSMYGYNEQFF. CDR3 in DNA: TGTGCCAGCAGTTCAATGTATGGCTACAATGAGCAGTTCTTC.

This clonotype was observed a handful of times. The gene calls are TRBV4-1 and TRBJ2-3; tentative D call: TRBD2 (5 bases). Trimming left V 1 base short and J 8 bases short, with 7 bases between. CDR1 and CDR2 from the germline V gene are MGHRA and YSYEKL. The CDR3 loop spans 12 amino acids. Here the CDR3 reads CASSQAAGTQYF. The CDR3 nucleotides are TGCGCCAGCAGCCAAGCCGCGGGTACGCAGTATTTT.

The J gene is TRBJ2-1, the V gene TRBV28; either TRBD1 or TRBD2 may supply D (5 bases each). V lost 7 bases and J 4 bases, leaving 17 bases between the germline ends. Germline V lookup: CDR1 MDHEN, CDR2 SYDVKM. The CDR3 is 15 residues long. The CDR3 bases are TGTGCCAGCATCGAGGGGTTGGGCCAGTACAATGAGCAGTTCTTC. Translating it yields CASIEGLGQYNEQFF. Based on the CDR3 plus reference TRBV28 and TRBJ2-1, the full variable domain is DVKVTQSSRYLVKRTGEKVFLECVQDMDHENMFWYRQDPGLGLRLIYFSYDVKMKEKGDIPEGYSVSREKKERFSLILESASTNQTSMYLCASIEGLGQYNEQFFGPGTRLTVL.

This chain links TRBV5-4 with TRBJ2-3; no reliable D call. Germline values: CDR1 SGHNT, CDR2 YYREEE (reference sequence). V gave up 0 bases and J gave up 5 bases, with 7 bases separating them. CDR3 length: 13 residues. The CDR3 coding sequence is TGTGCCAGCAGCTTGGAGGACGTAGATACGCAGTATTTT. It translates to CASSLEDVDTQYF.

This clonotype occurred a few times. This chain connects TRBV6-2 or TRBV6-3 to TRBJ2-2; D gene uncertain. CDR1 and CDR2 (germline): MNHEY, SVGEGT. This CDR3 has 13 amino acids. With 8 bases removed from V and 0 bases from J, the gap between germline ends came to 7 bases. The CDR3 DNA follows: TGTGCCAGCCGGTACGCGAACACCGGGGAGCTGTTTTTT. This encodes CASRYANTGELFF.

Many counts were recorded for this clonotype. The CDR3 here is CASSFSGTGDSEAFF. The CDR3 DNA follows: TGTGCCAGCAGCTTCTCCGGGACAGGGGACTCTGAAGCTTTCTTT. The V gene is TRBV7-9, the J gene TRBJ1-1; 10 nucleotides align to TRBD1. J lost 6 bases, V lost 3 bases, and 7 bases had no gene match. The CDR3 totals 15 residues. Germline V gene sequence: CDR1 SEHNR, CDR2 FQNEAQ (reference sequence).

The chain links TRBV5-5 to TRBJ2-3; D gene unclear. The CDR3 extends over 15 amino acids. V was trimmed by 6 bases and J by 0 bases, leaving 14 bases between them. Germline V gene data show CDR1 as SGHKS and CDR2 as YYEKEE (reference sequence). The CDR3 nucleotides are TGTGCCAGCACCAACCCACTGGACAGCACAGATACGCAGTATTTT. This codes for CASTNPLDSTDTQYF.

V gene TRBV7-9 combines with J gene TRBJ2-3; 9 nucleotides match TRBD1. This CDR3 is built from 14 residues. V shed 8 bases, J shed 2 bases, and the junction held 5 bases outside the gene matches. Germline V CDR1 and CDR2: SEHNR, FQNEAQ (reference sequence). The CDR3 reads CASVWDRVTDTQYF. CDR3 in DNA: TGTGCCAGCGTTTGGGACAGGGTCACAGATACGCAGTATTTT.

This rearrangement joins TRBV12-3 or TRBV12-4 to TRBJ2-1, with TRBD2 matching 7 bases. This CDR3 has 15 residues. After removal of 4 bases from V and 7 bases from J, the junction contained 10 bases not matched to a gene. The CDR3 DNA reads TGTGCCAGCAGTTCTGGACTAGGGTGGGGGAATGAGCAGTTCTTC. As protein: CASSSGLGWGNEQFF.

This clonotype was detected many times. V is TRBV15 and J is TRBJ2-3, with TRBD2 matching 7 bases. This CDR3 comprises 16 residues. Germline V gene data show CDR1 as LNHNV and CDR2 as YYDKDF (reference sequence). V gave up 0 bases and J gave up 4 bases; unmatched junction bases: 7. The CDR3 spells CATSRDWGGRSDTQYF. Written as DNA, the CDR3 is TGTGCCACCAGCAGAGACTGGGGGGGGAGATCAGATACGCAGTATTTT. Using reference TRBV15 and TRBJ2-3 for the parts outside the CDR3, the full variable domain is DAMVIQNPRYQVTQFGKPVTLSCSQTLNHNVMYWYQQKSSQAPKLLFHYYDKDFNNEADTPDNFQSRRPNTSFCFLDIRSPGLGDTAMYLCATSRDWGGRSDTQYFGPGTRLTVL.

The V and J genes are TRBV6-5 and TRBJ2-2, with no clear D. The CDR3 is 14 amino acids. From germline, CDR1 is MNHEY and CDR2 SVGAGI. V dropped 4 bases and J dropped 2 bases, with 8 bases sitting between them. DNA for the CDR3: TGTGCCAGCAGTTCGGTAGCCAACACCGGGGAGCTGTTTTTT. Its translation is CASSSVANTGELFF.

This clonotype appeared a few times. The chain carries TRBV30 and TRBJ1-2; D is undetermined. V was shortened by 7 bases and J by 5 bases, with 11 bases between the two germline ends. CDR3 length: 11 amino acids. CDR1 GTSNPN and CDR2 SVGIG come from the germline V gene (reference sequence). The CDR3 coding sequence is TGTGCCTCCGCGCGGTCTTATGGCTACACCTTC. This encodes CASARSYGYTF.

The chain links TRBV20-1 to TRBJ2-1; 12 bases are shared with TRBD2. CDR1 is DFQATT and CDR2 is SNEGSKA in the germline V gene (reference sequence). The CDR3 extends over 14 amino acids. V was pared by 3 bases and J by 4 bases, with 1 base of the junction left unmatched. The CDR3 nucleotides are TGCAGTGCTAGGCTAGCGGGAGGGTACAATGAGCAGTTCTTC. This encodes CSARLAGGYNEQFF.

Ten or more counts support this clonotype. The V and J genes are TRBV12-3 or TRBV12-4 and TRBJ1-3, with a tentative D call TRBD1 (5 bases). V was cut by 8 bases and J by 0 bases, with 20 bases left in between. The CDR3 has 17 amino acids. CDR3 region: CASGYEVGPPSGNTIYF. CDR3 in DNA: TGTGCCAGCGGGTACGAGGTGGGACCGCCCTCTGGAAACACCATATATTTT.

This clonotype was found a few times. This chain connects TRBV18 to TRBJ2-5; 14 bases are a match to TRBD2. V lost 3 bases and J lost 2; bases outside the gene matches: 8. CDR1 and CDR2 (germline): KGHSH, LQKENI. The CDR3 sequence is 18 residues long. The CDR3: CASSPPGLAGVGQETQYF. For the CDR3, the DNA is TGTGCCAGCTCACCGCCGGGACTAGCGGGAGTAGGGCAAGAGACCCAGTACTTC. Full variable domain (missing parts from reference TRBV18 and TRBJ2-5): NAGVMQNPRHLVRRRGQEARLRCSPMKGHSHVYWYRQLPEEGLKFMVYLQKENIIDESGMPKERFSAEFPKEGPSILRIQQVVRGDSAAYFCASSPPGLAGVGQETQYFGPGTRLLVL.

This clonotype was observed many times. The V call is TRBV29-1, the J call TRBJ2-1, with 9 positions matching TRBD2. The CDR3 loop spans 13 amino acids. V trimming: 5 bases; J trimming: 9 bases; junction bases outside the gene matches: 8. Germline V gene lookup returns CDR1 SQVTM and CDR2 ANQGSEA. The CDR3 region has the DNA TGCAGCGTTCGGCTAGCGGGATACGGTGAGCAGTTCTTC. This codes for CSVRLAGYGEQFF.

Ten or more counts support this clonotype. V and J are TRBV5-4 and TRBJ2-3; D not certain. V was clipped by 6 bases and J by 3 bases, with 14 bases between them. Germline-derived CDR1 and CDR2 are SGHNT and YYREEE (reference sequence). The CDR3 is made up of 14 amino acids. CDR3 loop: CASNDQEITDTQYF. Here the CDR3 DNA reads TGTGCCAGCAACGACCAGGAGATTACAGATACGCAGTATTTT.

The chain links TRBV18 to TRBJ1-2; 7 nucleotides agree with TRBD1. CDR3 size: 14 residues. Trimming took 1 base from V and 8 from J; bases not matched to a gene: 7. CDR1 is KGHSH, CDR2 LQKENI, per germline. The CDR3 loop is CASSPLFTGEGYTF. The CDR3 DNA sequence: TGTGCCAGCTCACCACTCTTTACAGGGGAGGGCTACACCTTC.

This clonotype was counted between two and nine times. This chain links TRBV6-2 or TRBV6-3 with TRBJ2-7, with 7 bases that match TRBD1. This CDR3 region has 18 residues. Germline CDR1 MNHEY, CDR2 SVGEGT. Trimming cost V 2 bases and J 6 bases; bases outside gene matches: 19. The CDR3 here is CASSYRDPRGQRGVEQYV. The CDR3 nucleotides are TGTGCCAGCAGTTACCGAGATCCGAGGGGACAGCGAGGCGTCGAGCAGTACGTC.

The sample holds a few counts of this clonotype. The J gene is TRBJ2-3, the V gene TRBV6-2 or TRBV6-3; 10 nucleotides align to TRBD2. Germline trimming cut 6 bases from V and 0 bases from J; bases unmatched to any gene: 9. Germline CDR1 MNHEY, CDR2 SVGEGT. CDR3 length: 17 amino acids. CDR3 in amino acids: CASRLRTSGDSTDTQYF. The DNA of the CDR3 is TGTGCCAGCAGGCTCCGGACTAGCGGAGACAGCACAGATACGCAGTATTTT.